These T cell receptor beta chains were read from a single sample in a study of T cell changes during pregnancy in multiple sclerosis. Assay used: immunoSEQ multiplex PCR; TCRdb lists only in-frame clones, some missing. The sample records approximately 41,000 clones, roughly 93% being singletons. Sequenced: PBMCs (not recorded whether the cells were cultured). The receptors shown here come from a female donor with multiple sclerosis, enrolled in a pregnancy study. Each CDR3 is given with its conserved first and last residue. Each record gives: clone size, V gene, D gene, J gene, CDR3 protein, CDR3 DNA. The D gene is left open where the match is weak. Clone size is given for some rows only: seen once, a few or many times, or a class if the clone is expanded.

clone_size: NA; v_call: TRBV9; d_call: NA; j_call: TRBJ1-1; cdr3_aa: CASSANPTDYDMNTEAFF; cdr3_nt: TGTGCCAGCAGCGCCAACCCGACGGATTATGACATGAACACTGAAGCTTTCTTT
clone_size: NA; v_call: TRBV5-1; d_call: TRBD1; j_call: TRBJ1-1; cdr3_aa: CASSARQGMNTEAFF; cdr3_nt: TGCGCCAGCAGCGCAAGACAGGGGATGAACACTGAAGCTTTCTTT
clone_size: NA; v_call: TRBV6-1; d_call: NA; j_call: TRBJ2-7; cdr3_aa: CASRYGRHYEQYF; cdr3_nt: TGTGCCAGCAGATATGGCAGGCACTACGAGCAGTACTTC
clone_size: NA; v_call: TRBV30; d_call: NA; j_call: TRBJ1-1; cdr3_aa: CAWVRGPNTEAFF; cdr3_nt: TGTGCCTGGGTTCGGGGTCCGAACACTGAAGCTTTCTTT
clone_size: NA; v_call: TRBV28; d_call: NA; j_call: TRBJ1-2; cdr3_aa: CASSFPPGVAYYGYTF; cdr3_nt: TGTGCCAGCAGTTTCCCGCCGGGGGTAGCCTATTATGGCTACACCTTC
clone_size: NA; v_call: TRBV30; d_call: TRBD2; j_call: TRBJ2-7; cdr3_aa: CAWSFASGGYEQYF; cdr3_nt: TGTGCCTGGAGTTTCGCTAGCGGGGGCTACGAGCAGTACTTC
clone_size: NA; v_call: TRBV7-6; d_call: NA; j_call: TRBJ1-2; cdr3_aa: CASSETTGLGGYTF; cdr3_nt: TGTGCCAGCAGCGAAACCACAGGGTTGGGCGGCTACACCTTC
clone_size: NA; v_call: TRBV20-1; d_call: NA; j_call: TRBJ2-5; cdr3_aa: CSATGWETQYF; cdr3_nt: TGCAGTGCTACGGGATGGGAGACCCAGTACTTC
clone_size: NA; v_call: TRBV30; d_call: NA; j_call: TRBJ2-1; cdr3_aa: CAWSVLMGANNEQFF; cdr3_nt: TGTGCCTGGAGTGTATTGATGGGAGCCAACAATGAGCAGTTCTTC
clone_size: once; v_call: TRBV11-3; d_call: TRBD1; j_call: TRBJ2-7; cdr3_aa: CASSRGQETDEQYF; cdr3_nt: TGTGCCAGCAGCCGCGGACAGGAGACGGACGAGCAGTACTTC
clone_size: NA; v_call: TRBV5-1; d_call: NA; j_call: TRBJ2-2; cdr3_aa: CASSLVQIGTGELFF; cdr3_nt: TGCGCCAGCAGCTTGGTTCAGATTGGGACCGGGGAGCTGTTTTTT
clone_size: NA; v_call: TRBV11-2; d_call: NA; j_call: TRBJ2-2; cdr3_aa: CASSSRTALAAGELFF; cdr3_nt: TGTGCCAGCAGCTCCCGGACAGCCCTAGCAGCCGGGGAGCTGTTTTTT
clone_size: few; v_call: TRBV10-2; d_call: TRBD1; j_call: TRBJ1-5; cdr3_aa: CASRGQGDNQPQHF; cdr3_nt: TGCGCCAGTAGGGGACAGGGGGACAATCAGCCCCAGCATTTT
clone_size: NA; v_call: TRBV27; d_call: NA; j_call: TRBJ2-7; cdr3_aa: CASSLGAAPYEQYF; cdr3_nt: TGTGCCAGCAGTTTAGGGGCGGCCCCCTACGAGCAGTACTTC
clone_size: NA; v_call: TRBV30; d_call: NA; j_call: TRBJ1-1; cdr3_aa: CAWEGVGAFF; cdr3_nt: TGTGCCTGGGAAGGGGTGGGAGCTTTCTTT
clone_size: NA; v_call: TRBV5-4; d_call: NA; j_call: TRBJ1-1; cdr3_aa: CASSSPGEGDTEAFF; cdr3_nt: TGTGCCAGCAGCTCTCCAGGGGAAGGGGACACTGAAGCTTTCTTT
clone_size: NA; v_call: TRBV27; d_call: NA; j_call: TRBJ1-1; cdr3_aa: CASSLRNTNTEAFF; cdr3_nt: TGTGCCAGCAGTTTAAGGAACACTAACACTGAAGCTTTCTTT
clone_size: NA; v_call: TRBV5-1; d_call: NA; j_call: TRBJ2-1; cdr3_aa: CASSLVSTVVDNEQFF; cdr3_nt: TGCGCCAGCAGCTTGGTTTCGACGGTTGTCGACAATGAGCAGTTCTTC
clone_size: once; v_call: TRBV6-5; d_call: TRBD1; j_call: TRBJ1-2; cdr3_aa: CASGTGTGAYGYTF; cdr3_nt: TGTGCCAGCGGAACCGGGACAGGGGCCTATGGCTACACCTTC
clone_size: NA; v_call: TRBV20-1; d_call: NA; j_call: TRBJ1-2; cdr3_aa: CSASKYYGYTF; cdr3_nt: TGCAGTGCTAGCAAGTACTATGGCTACACCTTC
clone_size: NA; v_call: TRBV27; d_call: TRBD1; j_call: TRBJ1-1; cdr3_aa: CASSPRGENTEAFF; cdr3_nt: TGTGCCAGCAGTCCCAGGGGGGAGAACACTGAAGCTTTCTTT
clone_size: NA; v_call: TRBV13; d_call: NA; j_call: TRBJ1-2; cdr3_aa: CASSLGRGYTF; cdr3_nt: TGTGCCAGCAGCTTGGGGCGTGGCTACACCTTC
clone_size: NA; v_call: TRBV18; d_call: NA; j_call: TRBJ2-7; cdr3_aa: CASSPSQDSSYEQYF; cdr3_nt: TGTGCCAGCTCACCTTCCCAGGATAGCTCCTACGAGCAGTACTTC
clone_size: once; v_call: TRBV14; d_call: NA; j_call: TRBJ1-1; cdr3_aa: CASSQVEGLGDTEAFF; cdr3_nt: TGTGCCAGCAGCCAAGTGGAGGGCTTGGGGGACACTGAAGCTTTCTTT